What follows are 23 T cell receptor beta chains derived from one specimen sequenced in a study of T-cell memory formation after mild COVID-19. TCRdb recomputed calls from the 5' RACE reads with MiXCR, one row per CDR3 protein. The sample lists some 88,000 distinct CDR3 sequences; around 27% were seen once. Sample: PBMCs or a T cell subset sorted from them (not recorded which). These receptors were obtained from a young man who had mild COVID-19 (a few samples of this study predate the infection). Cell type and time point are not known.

The CDR3 DNA reads TGTGCCAGCAGCTTAGTTCCGGCAGTCAGTTACAATGAAAAACTGTTTTTT. Translated, it gives CASSLVPAVSYNEKLFF. The gene calls are TRBV7-9 and TRBJ1-4, with D unclear. The CDR3 contains 17 residues. Per the germline V gene, CDR1 is SEHNR and CDR2 is FQNEAQ (reference sequence). V was clipped by 1 base and J by 5 bases, with 17 bases between them.

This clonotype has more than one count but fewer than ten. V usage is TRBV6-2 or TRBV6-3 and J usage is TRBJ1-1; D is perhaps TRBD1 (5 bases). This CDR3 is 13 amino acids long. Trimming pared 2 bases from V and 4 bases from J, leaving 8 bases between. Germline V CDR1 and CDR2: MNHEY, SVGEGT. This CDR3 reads CASSYGRGTEAFF. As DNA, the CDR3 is TGTGCCAGCAGTTACGGGAGGGGCACTGAAGCTTTCTTT.

CDR3 sequence: CASSYRREFSPLHF. The CDR3 DNA sequence: TGTGCCAGCAGTTACCGCCGGGAGTTTTCACCCCTCCACTTT. The chain employs TRBV6-5 and TRBJ1-6, with D uncertain. CDR1 and CDR2 (germline): MNHEY, SVGAGI. V was trimmed by 2 bases and J by 9 bases, leaving 11 bases between them. This CDR3 region has 14 residues.

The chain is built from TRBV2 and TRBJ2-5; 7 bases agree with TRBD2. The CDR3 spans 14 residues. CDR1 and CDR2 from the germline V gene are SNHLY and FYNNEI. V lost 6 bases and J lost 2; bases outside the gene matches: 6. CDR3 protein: CASSVLAEQETQYF. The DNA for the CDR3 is TGTGCCAGCAGCGTTCTAGCGGAACAAGAGACCCAGTACTTC.

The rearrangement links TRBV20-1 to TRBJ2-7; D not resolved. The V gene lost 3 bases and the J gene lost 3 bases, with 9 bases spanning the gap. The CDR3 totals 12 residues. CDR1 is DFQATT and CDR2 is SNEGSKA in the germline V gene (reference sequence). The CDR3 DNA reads TGCAGTGCTAGTGGCGGAAACTACGAGCAGTACTTC. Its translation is CSASGGNYEQYF.

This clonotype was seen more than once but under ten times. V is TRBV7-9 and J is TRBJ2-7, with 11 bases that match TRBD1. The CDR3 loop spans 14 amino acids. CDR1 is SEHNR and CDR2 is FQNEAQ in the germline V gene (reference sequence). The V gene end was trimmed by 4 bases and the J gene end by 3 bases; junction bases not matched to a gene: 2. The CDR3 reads CASSSGQGVYEQYV. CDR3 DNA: TGTGCCAGCAGCTCGGGACAGGGGGTCTACGAGCAGTACGTC.

CDR3 in amino acids: CASSSAGSDTQYF. DNA of the CDR3: TGTGCCAGCAGCTCGGCAGGGAGCGATACGCAGTATTTT. The V gene is TRBV11-2, the J gene TRBJ2-3; D may be TRBD1 or TRBD2 (5 bases each). This CDR3 comprises 13 residues. V gave up 4 bases and J gave up 6 bases, with 11 bases separating them. The germline V gene encodes CDR1 SGHAT and CDR2 FQNNGV.

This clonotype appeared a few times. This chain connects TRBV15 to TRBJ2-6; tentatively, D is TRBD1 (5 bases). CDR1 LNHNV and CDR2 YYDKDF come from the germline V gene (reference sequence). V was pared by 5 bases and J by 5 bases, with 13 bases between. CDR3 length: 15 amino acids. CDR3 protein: CATSGAFVRANVLTF. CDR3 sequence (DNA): TGTGCCACCAGCGGGGCCTTTGTTAGGGCCAACGTCCTGACTTTC.

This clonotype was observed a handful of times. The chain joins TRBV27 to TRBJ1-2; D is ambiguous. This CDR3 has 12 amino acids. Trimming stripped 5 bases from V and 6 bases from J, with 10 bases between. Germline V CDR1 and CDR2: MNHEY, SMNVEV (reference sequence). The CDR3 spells CASSPGGHGYTF. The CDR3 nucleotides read TGTGCCAGCAGTCCAGGTGGCCATGGCTACACCTTC.

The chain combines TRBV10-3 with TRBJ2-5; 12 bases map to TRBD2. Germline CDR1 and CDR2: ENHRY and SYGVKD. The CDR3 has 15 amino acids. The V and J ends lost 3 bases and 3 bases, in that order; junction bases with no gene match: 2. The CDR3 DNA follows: TGTGCCATCAGTGATCGACTAGCGGGGGAAGAGACCCAGTACTTC. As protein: CAISDRLAGEETQYF.

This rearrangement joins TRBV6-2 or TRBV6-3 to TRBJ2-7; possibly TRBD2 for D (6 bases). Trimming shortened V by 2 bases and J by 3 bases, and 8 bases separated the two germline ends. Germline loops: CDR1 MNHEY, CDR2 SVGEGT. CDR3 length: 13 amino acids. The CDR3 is CASSYGRGYEQYF. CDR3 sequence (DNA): TGTGCCAGCAGTTACGGGCGGGGCTACGAGCAGTACTTC.

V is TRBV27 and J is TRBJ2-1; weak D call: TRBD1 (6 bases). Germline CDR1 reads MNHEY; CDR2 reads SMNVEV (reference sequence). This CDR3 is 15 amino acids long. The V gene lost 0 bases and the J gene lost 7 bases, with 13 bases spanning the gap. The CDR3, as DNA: TGTGCCAGCAGTTTATCGGGGGCCAGGAAGAATGAGCAGTTCTTC. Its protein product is CASSLSGARKNEQFF.

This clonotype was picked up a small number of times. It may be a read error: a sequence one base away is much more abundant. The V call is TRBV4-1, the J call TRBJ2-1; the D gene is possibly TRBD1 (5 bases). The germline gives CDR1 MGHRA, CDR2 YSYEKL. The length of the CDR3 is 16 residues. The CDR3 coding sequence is TGCGCCAGCGGCCAAGAACCATGGTCAGGGAACAATGAGCAGTTCTTC. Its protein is CASGQEPWSGNNEQFF.

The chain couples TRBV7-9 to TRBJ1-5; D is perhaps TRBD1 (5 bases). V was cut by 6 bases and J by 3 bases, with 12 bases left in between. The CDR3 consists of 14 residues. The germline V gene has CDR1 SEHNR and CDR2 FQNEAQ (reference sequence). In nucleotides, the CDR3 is TGTGCCAGCAGTTACGGCAGGGACAATCAGCCCCAGCATTTT. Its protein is CASSYGRDNQPQHF. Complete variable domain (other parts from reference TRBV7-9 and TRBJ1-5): DTGVSQNPRHKITKRGQNVTFRCDPISEHNRLYWYRQTLGQGPEFLTYFQNEAQLEKSRLLSDRFSAERPKGSFSTLEIQRTEQGDSAMYLCASSYGRDNQPQHFGDGTRLSIL.

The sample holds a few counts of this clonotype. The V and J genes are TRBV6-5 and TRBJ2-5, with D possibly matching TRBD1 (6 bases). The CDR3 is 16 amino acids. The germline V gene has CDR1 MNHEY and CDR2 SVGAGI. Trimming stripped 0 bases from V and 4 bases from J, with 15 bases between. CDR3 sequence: CASSYSVGGGGETQYF. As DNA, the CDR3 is TGTGCCAGCAGTTACTCTGTTGGTGGGGGCGGAGAGACCCAGTACTTC.

The CDR3 nucleotides are TGCAGTGCTAGATGGCAGGGGTTAGGGGGCTACACCTTC. It yields the protein CSARWQGLGGYTF. The chain recombines TRBV20-1 with TRBJ1-2, with D possibly being TRBD1 (6 bases). V was pared by 2 bases and J by 8 bases, with 15 bases between. Germline lookup yields CDR1 DFQATT and CDR2 SNEGSKA (reference sequence). There are 13 residues in the CDR3.

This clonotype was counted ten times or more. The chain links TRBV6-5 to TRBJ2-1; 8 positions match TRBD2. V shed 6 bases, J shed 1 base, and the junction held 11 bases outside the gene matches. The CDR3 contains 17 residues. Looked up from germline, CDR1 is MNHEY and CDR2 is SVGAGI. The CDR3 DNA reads TGTGCCAGCAGCCCCGGGGGGGCGGCGGCTTCCTACAATGAGCAGTTCTTC. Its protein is CASSPGGAAASYNEQFF.

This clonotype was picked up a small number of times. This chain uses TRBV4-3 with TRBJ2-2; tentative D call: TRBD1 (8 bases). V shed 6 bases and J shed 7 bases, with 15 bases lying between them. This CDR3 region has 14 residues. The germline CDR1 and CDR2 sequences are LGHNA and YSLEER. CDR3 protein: CASRHRGRVGELFF. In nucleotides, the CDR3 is TGCGCCAGCAGACACAGGGGGAGGGTCGGGGAGCTGTTTTTT.

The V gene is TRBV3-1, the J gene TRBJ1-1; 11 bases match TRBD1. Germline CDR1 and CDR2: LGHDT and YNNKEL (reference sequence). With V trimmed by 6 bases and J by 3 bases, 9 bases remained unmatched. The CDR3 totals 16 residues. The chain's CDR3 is CASSLDRGQGDTEAFF. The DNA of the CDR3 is TGTGCCAGCAGTCTGGACAGGGGGCAGGGGGACACTGAAGCTTTCTTT.

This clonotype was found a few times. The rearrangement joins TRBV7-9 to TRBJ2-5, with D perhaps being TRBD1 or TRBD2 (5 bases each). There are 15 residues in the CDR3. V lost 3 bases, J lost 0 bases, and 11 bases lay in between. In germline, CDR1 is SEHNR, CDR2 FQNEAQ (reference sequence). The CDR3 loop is CASSFRDLYQETQYF. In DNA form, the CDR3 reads TGTGCCAGCAGCTTCCGGGACCTGTACCAAGAGACCCAGTACTTC.

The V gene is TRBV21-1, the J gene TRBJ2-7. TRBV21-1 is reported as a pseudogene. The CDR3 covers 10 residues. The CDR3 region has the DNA TGTGCCAGCAGGGGAAACGAGCAGTACGTC. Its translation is CASRGNEQYV.

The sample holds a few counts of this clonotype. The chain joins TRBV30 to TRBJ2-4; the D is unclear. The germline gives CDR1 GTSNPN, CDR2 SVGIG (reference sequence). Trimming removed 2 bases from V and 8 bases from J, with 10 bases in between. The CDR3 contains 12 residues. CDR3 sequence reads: CAWSTGPDIQYF. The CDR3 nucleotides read TGTGCCTGGAGTACGGGCCCTGACATTCAGTACTTC.

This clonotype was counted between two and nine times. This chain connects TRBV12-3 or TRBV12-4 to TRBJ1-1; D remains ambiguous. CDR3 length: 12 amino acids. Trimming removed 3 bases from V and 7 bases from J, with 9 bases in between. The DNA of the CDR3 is TGTGCCAGCAGTTTGGAGGGAAATGAAGCTTTCTTT. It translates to CASSLEGNEAFF.